The next 15 T cell receptor beta chains were all read from a single sample in a study of blood T cell repertoires in COVID-19. The protocol was immunoSEQ multiplex PCR, while the TCRdb copy is restricted to in-frame clones and leaves out a portion. The table has over 30,000 clones, approximately 91% seen once. Specimen: peripheral blood. All receptors come from a woman older than 75 with active or convalescent COVID-19.

The chain combines TRBV28 with TRBJ1-2; D is undetermined. Germline CDR1 reads MDHEN; CDR2 reads SYDVKM. CDR3 length: 14 amino acids. V gave up 2 bases and J gave up 4 bases, with 11 bases separating them. CDR3 DNA: TGTGCCAGCAGTTTAGAGGGTATGACCTATGGCTACACCTTC. This encodes CASSLEGMTYGYTF.

The chain recombines TRBV9 with TRBJ1-2; no clear D gene. Germline assignment: CDR1 SGDLS and CDR2 YYNGEE. V lost 3 bases, J lost 6 bases, and 15 bases lay in between. There are 14 residues in the CDR3. This CDR3 reads CASSAPVRQNGYTF. CDR3 in DNA: TGTGCCAGCAGCGCCCCCGTCCGCCAGAATGGCTACACCTTC.

V and J are TRBV27 and TRBJ2-7, with 10 bases that match TRBD1. CDR1 and CDR2 from the germline V gene are MNHEY and SMNVEV (reference sequence). The CDR3 extends over 16 amino acids. Germline trimming cut 2 bases from V and 1 base from J; bases unmatched to any gene: 5. The CDR3 is CASSLDGTGASYEQYF. The CDR3 DNA sequence: TGTGCCAGCAGTTTAGATGGGACAGGGGCATCCTACGAGCAGTACTTC.

The V call is TRBV11-2, the J call TRBJ2-7; D call uncertain. Germline-derived CDR1 and CDR2 are SGHAT and FQNNGV. CDR3 length: 13 residues. V lost 7 bases to trimming and J lost 4 bases, with 14 bases between them. CDR3 in DNA: TGTGCCAGCACCCCTCGCAGGATTTACGAGCAGTACTTC. Its translation is CASTPRRIYEQYF.

The chain couples TRBV18 to TRBJ1-1, with 10 bases aligning to TRBD1. V lost 3 bases, J lost 3 bases, and 7 bases stayed unmatched. This CDR3 is 16 amino acids long. CDR1 KGHSH and CDR2 LQKENI come from the germline V gene. This CDR3 reads CASSPDPGQGDTEAFF. The DNA for the CDR3 is TGTGCCAGCTCACCGGATCCCGGACAGGGGGACACTGAAGCTTTCTTT.

This chain joins TRBV5-1 and TRBJ1-1, with 8 bases matching TRBD1. Losses at the gene ends were 5 bases for V and 1 base for J; bases not matched to a gene: 4. The CDR3 runs to 14 residues. Germline V CDR1 and CDR2: SGHRS, YFSETQ. CDR3 sequence: CASRTGTGNTEAFF. The DNA of the CDR3 is TGCGCCAGCAGAACCGGGACAGGGAACACTGAAGCTTTCTTT.

The genes are TRBV6-2 or TRBV6-3 and TRBJ1-5; D remains ambiguous. The CDR3 runs to 15 residues. The ends were cut back, 7 bases at V and 0 bases at J, with 13 bases in the middle. Germline V CDR1 and CDR2: MNHEY, SVGEGT. CDR3 DNA: TGTGCCAGCACCCCCCGGGGTTATAGCAATCAGCCCCAGCATTTT. Its translation: CASTPRGYSNQPQHF.

The chain recombines TRBV5-1 with TRBJ1-2, with D tentatively TRBD1 (5 bases). Trimming left V 5 bases short and J 1 base short, with 9 bases between. CDR3 length equals 13 residues. Germline-derived CDR1 and CDR2 are SGHRS and YFSETQ. The DNA for the CDR3 is TGCGCCAGCAGTCACGACAGTAACTATGGCTACACCTTC. Amino acid sequence: CASSHDSNYGYTF.

V and J are TRBV30 and TRBJ1-2; D not certain. The CDR3 runs 13 residues. V was pared by 5 bases and J by 2 bases, with 12 bases between. The V gene's germline CDR1 is GTSNPN and CDR2 SVGIG (reference sequence). This CDR3 reads CAWDPTTNYGYTF. CDR3 DNA sequence: TGTGCCTGGGACCCGACTACCAACTATGGCTACACCTTC. Using reference TRBV30 and TRBJ1-2 for the parts outside the CDR3, the full variable domain is SQTIHQWPATLVQPVGSPLSLECTVEGTSNPNLYWYRQAAGRGLQLLFYSVGIGQISSEVPQNLSASRPQDRQFILSSKKLLLSDSGFYLCAWDPTTNYGYTFGSGTRLTVV.

The CDR3 here is CASSYPSGGTSYEQYF. Written as DNA, the CDR3 is TGTGCCAGCAGCTATCCCTCAGGGGGGACCTCCTACGAGCAGTACTTC. The chain recombines TRBV5-4 with TRBJ2-7; perhaps TRBD1 as D (7 bases). The CDR3 spans 16 residues. Trimming stripped 3 bases from V and 0 bases from J, with 16 bases between. From germline, CDR1 is SGHNT and CDR2 YYREEE (reference sequence).

The CDR3 loop reads CASKDNNSGNTIYF. The CDR3, as DNA: TGTGCCAGTAAGGACAATAACTCTGGAAACACCATATATTTT. This sequence joins TRBV19 and TRBJ1-3; tentatively, D is TRBD1 (5 bases). V was clipped by 7 bases and J by 0 bases, with 10 bases between them. The CDR3 loop spans 14 amino acids. Per the germline V gene, CDR1 is LNHDA and CDR2 is SQIVND (reference sequence).

The rearrangement links TRBV6-6 to TRBJ1-2, with 9 nucleotides matching TRBD1. The CDR3 has 13 amino acids. Germline V CDR1 and CDR2: MNHNY, SVGAGI (reference sequence). The junction had 3 bases not matched to a gene; V was cut back by 6 bases and J by 4 bases. CDR3: CASSGQGIYGYTF. In nucleotides, the CDR3 is TGTGCCAGCAGCGGACAGGGGATCTATGGCTACACCTTC.

The V call is TRBV11-1, the J call TRBJ1-1; perhaps TRBD1 as D (6 bases). Germline loops: CDR1 SGHAT, CDR2 FQDESV (reference sequence). Trimming stripped 5 bases from V and 4 bases from J, with 14 bases between. The CDR3 totals 14 residues. CDR3 sequence (DNA): TGTGCCAGCAGCCCTCGGGACATTATCACTGAAGCTTTCTTT. Residues: CASSPRDIITEAFF.

This chain connects TRBV13 to TRBJ1-4; 10 positions match TRBD1. Germline CDR1 reads PRHDT; CDR2 reads FYEKMQ (reference sequence). The CDR3 has 17 residues. V shed 2 bases, J shed 3 bases, and the junction held 6 bases outside the gene matches. The CDR3 loop reads CASSLRDRGPANEKLFF. CDR3 in DNA: TGTGCCAGCAGCTTAAGAGACAGGGGGCCGGCTAATGAAAAACTGTTTTTT.

This clone has a handful of counts. The chain joins TRBV7-7 to TRBJ2-5; TRBD2 matches 10 bases. V lost 5 bases, J lost 4 bases, and 4 bases stayed unmatched. CDR3 length: 14 amino acids. The V gene's germline CDR1 is SSHAT and CDR2 FNYEAQ (reference sequence). The CDR3 spells CASSMLAGAETQYF. The CDR3 nucleotides read TGTGCCAGCAGCATGCTAGCGGGGGCAGAGACCCAGTACTTC.